The 31 T cell receptor beta chains given below trace back to one sample, sequenced in a study of OX40 agonist ivuxolimab in advanced cancers. The assay was immunoSEQ multiplex PCR, and TCRdb's table has in-frame clones only and misses some. This sample has about 76,000 clones, with 89% found just once. Sequencing was performed on CD4+ or CD8+ T cells sorted from blood, taken in a trial of the OX40 agonist ivuxolimab. The receptors here all came from an adult with an advanced solid tumor such as melanoma, head and neck, liver or kidney cancer.

The gene calls are TRBV19 and TRBJ1-2; D gene ambiguous. From germline, CDR1 is LNHDA and CDR2 SQIVND (reference sequence). This CDR3 contains 16 residues. V dropped 5 bases and J dropped 0 bases, with 16 bases sitting between them. The CDR3 nucleotides are TGTGCCAGTAGTCTGGGCGCGACAAAGACTAACTATGGCTACACCTTC. It encodes CASSLGATKTNYGYTF.

The chain joins TRBV7-2 to TRBJ2-1; TRBD2 matches 11 bases. V gave up 5 bases and J gave up 16 bases; unmatched junction bases: 7. Germline lookup yields CDR1 SGHTA and CDR2 FQGNSA. The CDR3 consists of 12 residues. The CDR3 region has the DNA TGTGCCAGCAGCATTTTAGCGGGAGGGCCTTTCTTC. It is translated as CASSILAGGPFF.

This sequence joins TRBV5-1 and TRBJ1-2; D gene ambiguous. CDR1 is SGHRS and CDR2 is YFSETQ in the germline V gene. This CDR3 region has 13 residues. The ends were cut back, 4 bases at V and 1 base at J, with 8 bases in the middle. The CDR3 region has the DNA TGCGCCAGCAGCCCGGACGGTAACTATGGCTACACCTTC. Encoded protein: CASSPDGNYGYTF.

The chain couples TRBV30 to TRBJ1-6; 9 bases agree with TRBD1. CDR3 length: 14 residues. With V trimmed by 1 base and J by 13 bases, 8 bases remained unmatched. Germline CDR1 and CDR2: GTSNPN and SVGIG (reference sequence). The CDR3 bases are TGTGCCTGGAGTGCGACAGGGGGAAGAGGGCCCCTCCACTTT. Translating it yields CAWSATGGRGPLHF.

This sequence joins TRBV7-3 and TRBJ2-2, with 7 positions matching TRBD1. J gave up 2 bases and V 4 bases, and 4 bases lay outside the gene matches. The length of the CDR3 is 15 residues. CDR1 and CDR2 from the germline V gene are SGHTA and FQGTGA. In DNA, the CDR3 is TGTGCCAGCAGCTCCCGGGACAGAAACACCGGGGAGCTGTTTTTT. Protein product: CASSSRDRNTGELFF.

This clone came up once. The chain is built from TRBV28 and TRBJ1-2; possible D gene TRBD1, 6 bases. From germline, CDR1 is MDHEN and CDR2 SYDVKM. The CDR3 totals 15 residues. Trimming took 10 bases from V and 4 from J, leaving 22 bases between them. The CDR3 region has the DNA TGTGCCACCAAAGTCGTCGGGGGGGCCGGCTATGGCTACACCTTC. This gives the protein CATKVVGGAGYGYTF.

The DNA of the CDR3 is TGTGCCAGCAGCCAAGATAGGGTCTCTGGAAACACCATATATTTT. It translates to CASSQDRVSGNTIYF. The chain combines TRBV4-2 with TRBJ1-3, with D hard to call. With 0 bases removed from V and 0 bases from J, the gap between germline ends came to 6 bases. The germline V gene has CDR1 LGHNA and CDR2 YNFKEQ. The CDR3 contains 15 residues.

Notes on this clone: Given the absence of the conserved phenylalanine or tryptophan at the CDR3 end, a read error is likely. The DNA is omitted, as the CDR3 cannot be located on it reliably, and the CDR3 follows TCRdb's listing. The chain has TRBV30 and TRBJ2-7; the DNA was not used to check the table's D call, TRBD1. Germline CDR1 GTSNPN, CDR2 SVGIG (reference sequence). The CDR3 spans 9 amino acids, including both terminal residues. The CDR3 reads CAWIWARYG.

The chain links TRBV27 to TRBJ1-1; D gene uncertain. The CDR3 is made up of 14 amino acids. Germline loops: CDR1 MNHEY, CDR2 SMNVEV (reference sequence). Deletions cut 0 bases from V and 11 bases from J, with 16 bases between. CDR3: CASSLSGKGLSAFF. CDR3 in DNA: TGTGCCAGCAGTTTATCGGGCAAGGGCTTATCGGCTTTCTTT.

This clone has a single count. The chain employs TRBV4-3 and TRBJ2-7; TRBD1 matches at 7 bases. Germline CDR1 and CDR2: LGHNA and YSLEER. V was pared by 4 bases and J by 0 bases, with 15 bases of the junction left unmatched. The CDR3 is made up of 18 amino acids. CDR3 sequence: CASSRKGLTGSSSYEQYF. The DNA for the CDR3 is TGCGCCAGCAGCCGAAAAGGGCTGACAGGGTCAAGCTCCTACGAGCAGTACTTC.

This chain links TRBV6-5 with TRBJ2-1; unclear D gene. With 2 bases removed from V and 1 base from J, the gap between germline ends came to 6 bases. Germline CDR1 and CDR2: MNHEY and SVGAGI. This CDR3 is 14 amino acids long. The CDR3 protein is CASSYLGSYNEQFF. In nucleotides, the CDR3 is TGTGCCAGCAGTTACCTGGGGTCCTACAATGAGCAGTTCTTC.

The J gene is TRBJ1-1, the V gene TRBV6-5; 7 bases line up with TRBD1. Trimming removed 5 bases from V and 0 bases from J; junction bases left unmatched: 3. The CDR3 is 14 residues long. CDR1 MNHEY and CDR2 SVGAGI come from the germline V gene. The CDR3 is CASSKQGMNTEAFF. In nucleotides, the CDR3 is TGTGCCAGCAGTAAACAGGGGATGAACACTGAAGCTTTCTTT.

The chain links TRBV5-4 to TRBJ1-5; D remains ambiguous. The CDR3 runs 13 residues. CDR1 and CDR2 from the germline V gene are SGHNT and YYREEE (reference sequence). Trimming removed 0 bases from V and 1 base from J, with 2 bases in between. The CDR3 here is CASSLDSNQPQHF. As DNA, the CDR3 is TGTGCCAGCAGCTTGGACAGCAATCAGCCCCAGCATTTT.

V gene TRBV11-1 combines with J gene TRBJ2-5, with 12 bases that match TRBD2. The germline V gene has CDR1 SGHAT and CDR2 FQDESV (reference sequence). The CDR3 runs to 15 residues. The V segment lost 4 bases and the J segment 5 bases; nucleotides outside the gene matches: 5. The CDR3, as DNA: TGTGCCAGCAGCTCGAGGACTAGCGGGGCCGAGACCCAGTACTTC. It translates to CASSSRTSGAETQYF.

The genes are TRBV6-6 and TRBJ2-5, with 9 bases fitting TRBD1. The germline CDR1 and CDR2 sequences are MNHNY and SVGAGI (reference sequence). Trimming cost V 2 bases and J 2 bases; bases outside gene matches: 0. The CDR3 is 14 residues long. The CDR3 DNA sequence: TGTGCCAGCAGTTACGACAGGGGGCAAGAGACCCAGTACTTC. This translates into CASSYDRGQETQYF.

V and J are TRBV28 and TRBJ1-2, with D perhaps TRBD1 (6 bases). The CDR3 is made up of 15 amino acids. Deletions cut 8 bases from V and 8 bases from J, with 24 bases between. Germline-derived CDR1 and CDR2 are MDHEN and SYDVKM. The CDR3 nucleotides are TGTGCCAGCGATGACAGGACCCGCACCGGTTTAGGCTACACCTTC. It is translated as CASDDRTRTGLGYTF.

This chain uses TRBV14 with TRBJ1-2; 7 positions agree with TRBD1. Germline V gene data show CDR1 as SGHDN and CDR2 as FVKESK. After removal of 3 bases from V and 6 bases from J, the junction contained 10 bases not matched to a gene. The CDR3 sequence is 15 residues long. This chain's CDR3 is CASSHYDRVRDGYTF. DNA of the CDR3: TGTGCCAGCAGCCACTACGACAGGGTACGGGATGGCTACACCTTC.

This chain connects TRBV7-8 to TRBJ2-1; 10 bases are a match to TRBD2. Germline trimming cut 6 bases from V and 3 bases from J; bases unmatched to any gene: 5. Germline V gene lookup returns CDR1 SGHVS and CDR2 FQNEAQ. This CDR3 is 15 amino acids long. CDR3 residues: CASRPLAGVYNEQFF. CDR3 coding DNA: TGTGCCAGCAGACCTCTAGCGGGGGTCTACAATGAGCAGTTCTTC.

The chain uses TRBV19 and TRBJ2-5; TRBD2 is a possible D gene (6 bases). V lost 1 base and J lost 7, with 10 bases in between. Germline V gene data show CDR1 as LNHDA and CDR2 as SQIVND (reference sequence). This CDR3 is built from 13 residues. The CDR3 here is CASSIGEVPTQYF. CDR3 sequence (DNA): TGTGCCAGTAGTATAGGGGAGGTCCCGACCCAGTACTTC. The full variable domain, with the rest looked up from reference TRBV19 and TRBJ2-5, is DGGITQSPKYLFRKEGQNVTLSCEQNLNHDAMYWYRQDPGQGLRLIYYSQIVNDFQKGDIAEGYSVSREKKESFPLTVTSAQKNPTAFYLCASSIGEVPTQYFGPGTRLLVL.

The chain joins TRBV4-1 to TRBJ1-4; D unclear. From germline, CDR1 is MGHRA and CDR2 YSYEKL. This CDR3 spans 14 amino acids. V lost 1 base, J lost 5 bases, and 8 bases lay in between. Here the CDR3 reads CASSQGWANEKLFF. CDR3 nucleotides: TGCGCCAGCAGCCAAGGATGGGCCAATGAAAAACTGTTTTTT.

This chain links TRBV7-9 with TRBJ1-4, with D possibly TRBD1 on 6 matching bases. The CDR3 covers 16 residues. V shed 5 bases and J shed 4 bases, with 17 bases lying between them. The germline gives CDR1 SEHNR, CDR2 FQNEAQ (reference sequence). The CDR3: CASSPLKTGFNEKLFF. CDR3 bases: TGTGCCAGCAGCCCCCTTAAGACAGGATTTAATGAAAAACTGTTTTTT.

There are a few counts of this clone. The genes are TRBV18 and TRBJ2-3; no reliable D call. V was trimmed by 3 bases and J by 3 bases, leaving 19 bases between them. Per the germline V gene, CDR1 is KGHSH and CDR2 is LQKENI. This CDR3 spans 17 amino acids. CDR3 DNA: TGTGCCAGCTCACCGCCTACCGGGCAATACTTGACAGATACGCAGTATTTT. This translates into CASSPPTGQYLTDTQYF.

The chain carries TRBV6-7 and TRBJ2-4; 9 bases line up with TRBD1. TRBV6-7 is an open reading frame whose function is uncertain. V shed 5 bases, J shed 0 bases, and the junction held 5 bases outside the gene matches. This CDR3 is built from 16 residues. The CDR3 reads CASSRGQGLAKNIQYF. The DNA of the CDR3 is TGTGCCAGCAGTAGGGGACAGGGCTTAGCCAAAAACATTCAGTACTTC.

This clone has just a few counts. The chain employs TRBV5-4 and TRBJ2-5, with no clear D. The CDR3 has 13 residues. The V and J ends lost 4 bases and 5 bases respectively, with 12 bases between them. Germline V gene sequence: CDR1 SGHNT, CDR2 YYREEE (reference sequence). CDR3: CASSRARQETQYF. In DNA form, the CDR3 reads TGTGCCAGCAGCCGGGCCCGCCAGGAGACCCAGTACTTC.

The rearrangement uses TRBV28 and TRBJ2-7; no definite D call. V was shortened by 3 bases and J by 1 base, with 13 bases between the two germline ends. This CDR3 is 15 amino acids long. Germline CDR1 is MDHEN and CDR2 is SYDVKM. CDR3 loop: CASSFLTPESYEQYF. The DNA of the CDR3 is TGTGCCAGCAGTTTCCTTACTCCTGAATCCTACGAGCAGTACTTC.

This chain connects TRBV7-3 to TRBJ2-1, with D perhaps matching TRBD1 or TRBD2 (5 bases each). CDR3 length: 17 residues. V gave up 2 bases and J gave up 7 bases, with 21 bases separating them. Per germline, CDR1 SGHTA and CDR2 FQGTGA. CDR3 in amino acids: CASSLGSGDPLENEQFF. CDR3 DNA sequence: TGTGCCAGCAGCTTAGGTAGTGGGGACCCGCTCGAAAATGAGCAGTTCTTC.

The chain links TRBV19 to TRBJ2-3; 8 nucleotides align to TRBD1. The CDR3 runs to 12 residues. The V and J ends lost 5 bases and 10 bases, in that order; junction bases with no gene match: 5. Germline V gene data show CDR1 as LNHDA and CDR2 as SQIVND (reference sequence). This chain's CDR3 is CASSPRTGPQYF. CDR3 nucleotide sequence: TGTGCCAGTAGTCCCCGGACAGGGCCGCAGTATTTT.

This chain joins TRBV27 and TRBJ2-6; tentative D call: TRBD1 (5 bases). This CDR3 comprises 16 residues. Per the germline V gene, CDR1 is MNHEY and CDR2 is SMNVEV (reference sequence). Trimming left V 8 bases short and J 0 bases short, with 14 bases between. Here the CDR3 reads CASAKGQGSGANVLTF. As DNA, the CDR3 is TGTGCCAGCGCTAAGGGCCAGGGCTCTGGGGCCAACGTCCTGACTTTC. The full variable domain, in which reference TRBV27 and TRBJ2-6 provide the parts outside the CDR3, is EAQVTQNPRYLITVTGKKLTVTCSQNMNHEYMSWYRQDPGLGLRQIYYSMNVEVTDKGDVPEGYKVSRKEKRNFPLILESPSPNQTSLYFCASAKGQGSGANVLTFGAGSRLTVL.

The chain has TRBV15 and TRBJ2-3, with 10 positions matching TRBD2. V trimming: 4 bases; J trimming: 8 bases; junction bases outside the gene matches: 3. The germline CDR1 and CDR2 sequences are LNHNV and YYDKDF (reference sequence). The length of the CDR3 is 13 residues. This chain's CDR3 is CATSTSGSSTQYF. The CDR3 nucleotides read TGTGCCACCAGCACTAGCGGGAGTAGTACGCAGTATTTT.

In its sample, this clone was seen a few times. The chain combines TRBV7-9 with TRBJ1-5; D is undetermined. Germline loops: CDR1 SEHNR, CDR2 FQNEAQ (reference sequence). V lost 0 bases and J lost 3, with 6 bases in between. The CDR3 is 14 residues long. DNA of the CDR3: TGTGCCAGCAGCTTAGCCGCGGCCAATCAGCCCCAGCATTTT. It encodes CASSLAAANQPQHF.

A single count supports this clone. This chain joins TRBV2 and TRBJ1-5, with D possibly matching TRBD1 (5 bases). Germline CDR1 and CDR2: SNHLY and FYNNEI. This CDR3 comprises 14 residues. Trimming removed 4 bases from V and 2 bases from J, with 9 bases in between. CDR3 DNA sequence: TGTGCCAGCAGTGCTGGGGGTGGCAATCAGCCCCAGCATTTT. Its protein product is CASSAGGGNQPQHF.